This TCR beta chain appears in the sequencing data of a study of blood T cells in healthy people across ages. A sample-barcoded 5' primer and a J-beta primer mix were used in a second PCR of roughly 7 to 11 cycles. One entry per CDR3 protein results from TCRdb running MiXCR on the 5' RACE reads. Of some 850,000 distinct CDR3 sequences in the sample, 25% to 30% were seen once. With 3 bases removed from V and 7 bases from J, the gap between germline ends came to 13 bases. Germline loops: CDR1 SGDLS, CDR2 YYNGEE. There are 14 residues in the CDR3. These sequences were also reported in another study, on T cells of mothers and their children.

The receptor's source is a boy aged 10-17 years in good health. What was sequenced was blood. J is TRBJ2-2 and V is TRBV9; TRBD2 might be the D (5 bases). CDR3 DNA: TGTGCCAGCAGCGCTACCTCTCGGGGCGGGGAGCTGTTTTTT. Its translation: CASSATSRGGELFF.